These 28 T cell receptor beta chains share one sample of origin, sequenced in a study of T-cell reconstitution after alpha-beta-depleted transplantation in children. As it was prepared, the TCRbeta library received unique molecular identifiers. TCRdb fed the PCR reads into MiXCR, producing one record per CDR3 protein. Of about 22,000 distinct CDR3 sequences in the sample, roughly a tenth were seen once. Sequencing used PBMCs from the stem cell graft donor, obtained from the stem cell graft. All receptors come from a human donor who donated a stem cell graft to a child with chronic granulomatous disease.

Sample share makes this clonotype medium-sized. The chain couples TRBV5-1 to TRBJ2-1; 10 nucleotides agree with TRBD1. In germline, CDR1 is SGHRS, CDR2 YFSETQ. This CDR3 region has 16 residues. Unmatched junction bases numbered 1, after V lost 0 bases and J lost 1 base. CDR3 DNA sequence: TGCGCCAGCAGCTTGGGACAGGGGGCTTCCTACAATGAGCAGTTCTTC. This encodes CASSLGQGASYNEQFF.

This clonotype was observed many times. The rearrangement links TRBV7-2 to TRBJ2-7; tentative D call: TRBD1 (6 bases). Germline CDR1 is SGHTA and CDR2 is FQGNSA. This CDR3 is built from 14 residues. Between the trimmed V and J ends, which lost 0 bases and 3 bases, there was a span of 9 bases. The CDR3 coding sequence is TGTGCCAGCAGCTTAGCCCCCAGGGGCTACGAGCAGTACTTC. As protein: CASSLAPRGYEQYF.

Ten or more counts support this clonotype. The rearrangement uses TRBV5-1 and TRBJ2-1; 12 bases align to TRBD1. The trim removed 0 bases at V and 8 bases at J, leaving 9 bases unmatched. Germline V gene data show CDR1 as SGHRS and CDR2 as YFSETQ. This CDR3 spans 17 amino acids. The CDR3 DNA reads as TGCGCCAGCAGCTTGGGGGACAGGGGGCGCGTACTTCATGAGCAGTTCTTC. Protein sequence: CASSLGDRGRVLHEQFF.

In its sample, this clonotype was seen many times. The chain employs TRBV7-8 and TRBJ2-7; 12 bases are a match to TRBD2. From germline, CDR1 is SGHVS and CDR2 FQNEAQ. With V trimmed by 5 bases and J by 4 bases, 9 bases remained unmatched. The CDR3 totals 16 residues. CDR3 in DNA: TGTGCCAGCAGCCCTCGTAGGACTAGCGGGGCTTACGAGCAGTACTTC. Protein sequence: CASSPRRTSGAYEQYF.

This chain joins TRBV20-1 and TRBJ1-5, with TRBD1 as a possible D gene (6 bases). The CDR3 covers 15 residues. Germline V gene sequence: CDR1 DFQATT, CDR2 SNEGSKA (reference sequence). V was cut by 1 base and J by 0 bases, with 10 bases left in between. This chain's CDR3 is CSARVRGSSNQPQHF. CDR3 coding DNA: TGCAGTGCTAGAGTGAGGGGGAGTAGCAATCAGCCCCAGCATTTT.

As regards this clonotype: An end of the junction does not agree with germline; a read error may underlie this. This chain connects TRBV13 to TRBJ2-3, with 10 bases identical to TRBD2. The CDR3 has 18 amino acids. The germline gives CDR1 PRHDT, CDR2 FYEKMQ (reference sequence). In DNA, the CDR3 is TGTGCCATCAGCTTGGGCCTAGCGGGGGCTGTAAGCACAGATACGCAGTATTTT. This sequence encodes CAISLGLAGAVSTDTQYF. The full variable domain, in which reference TRBV13 and TRBJ2-3 provide the parts outside the CDR3, is AAGVIQSPRHLIKEKRETATLKCYPIPRHDTVYWYQQGPGQDPQFLISFYEKMQSDKGSIPDRFSAQQFSDYHSELNMSSLELGDSALYFCAISLGLAGAVSTDTQYFGPGTRLTVL.

This clonotype was counted at least ten times. This chain uses TRBV19 with TRBJ2-1; possibly TRBD2 for D (6 bases). Trimming removed 6 bases at V and 4 bases at J, with 16 bases between. This CDR3 comprises 15 residues. The germline V gene has CDR1 LNHDA and CDR2 SQIVND (reference sequence). CDR3 sequence: CASRNSGRPYNEQFF. The CDR3 region has the DNA TGTGCCAGTAGAAACAGCGGGCGACCTTACAATGAGCAGTTCTTC.

This clonotype was recorded many times. The chain employs TRBV10-2 and TRBJ1-6; 11 positions match TRBD1. The CDR3 is 17 residues long. V was pared by 10 bases and J by 4 bases, with 12 bases of the junction left unmatched. Germline V gene sequence: CDR1 WSHSY, CDR2 SAAADI. This CDR3 reads CATVDRGLGIYNSPLHF. CDR3 bases: TGCGCCACTGTGGACAGGGGGCTTGGGATATATAATTCACCCCTCCACTTT.

This clonotype appeared many times. The chain has TRBV5-6 and TRBJ2-2, with D unclear. Germline CDR1 reads SGHDT; CDR2 reads YYEEEE. The CDR3 extends over 13 amino acids. V was shortened by 0 bases and J by 4 bases, with 4 bases between the two germline ends. CDR3 bases: TGTGCCAGCAGCTTGGGCTCCACCGGGGAGCTGTTTTTT. Protein product: CASSLGSTGELFF.

This clonotype was seen ten or more times. V usage is TRBV28 and J usage is TRBJ2-7, with TRBD2 matching over 7 bases. The CDR3 contains 16 residues. Germline V CDR1 and CDR2: MDHEN, SYDVKM. Trimming at V came to 7 bases and at J to 3 bases, leaving 15 bases not matched to a gene. Here the CDR3 reads CASISVVGGRSYEQYF. The CDR3 region has the DNA TGTGCCAGCATCTCAGTAGTCGGCGGGAGAAGCTACGAGCAGTACTTC.

This clonotype was found many times. This chain joins TRBV18 and TRBJ2-3, with TRBD2 matching 8 bases. V gave up 4 bases and J gave up 2 bases; unmatched junction bases: 2. Germline V gene data show CDR1 as KGHSH and CDR2 as LQKENI. This CDR3 is built from 14 residues. CDR3 coding DNA: TGTGCCAGCTCACAACTAGCGGCCACAGATACGCAGTATTTT. Amino acid sequence: CASSQLAATDTQYF.

This clonotype has only a few counts. The chain is built from TRBV7-9 and TRBJ1-4; no reliable D call. CDR1 SEHNR and CDR2 FQNEAQ come from the germline V gene (reference sequence). V lost 3 bases, J lost 0 bases, and 2 bases lay in between. This CDR3 has 13 residues. The CDR3 region has the DNA TGTGCCAGCAGCTTCCCAACTAATGAAAAACTGTTTTTT. Its protein is CASSFPTNEKLFF.

This clonotype was counted ten times or more. This chain connects TRBV20-1 to TRBJ2-5; possibly TRBD1 for D (5 bases). The CDR3 covers 17 residues. Trimming removed 1 base at V and 1 base at J, with 19 bases between. The germline V gene encodes CDR1 DFQATT and CDR2 SNEGSKA (reference sequence). CDR3 amino acids: CSARGFWKGATQETQYF. CDR3 sequence (DNA): TGCAGTGCTAGAGGGTTTTGGAAAGGGGCGACCCAAGAGACCCAGTACTTC.

This clonotype has ten or more counts. The rearrangement uses TRBV9 and TRBJ2-1; 14 bases map to TRBD2. The V segment lost 3 bases and the J segment 5 bases; nucleotides outside the gene matches: 13. Germline CDR1 reads SGDLS; CDR2 reads YYNGEE. The CDR3 loop spans 19 amino acids. The CDR3 DNA reads as TGTGCCAGCAGCGAGCCTTTTGGACTAGCGGGGGGCCCGAACAATGAGCAGTTCTTC. Its translation: CASSEPFGLAGGPNNEQFF.

Ten or more counts support this clonotype. The chain couples TRBV7-8 to TRBJ2-6; no firm D call. CDR1 is SGHVS and CDR2 is FQNEAQ in the germline V gene. There are 17 residues in the CDR3. The germline V and J ends were trimmed by 5 bases and 0 bases, with 14 bases remaining between them. Written as DNA, the CDR3 is TGTGCCAGCAGCGGAAGGACGGCGAGCTCTGGGGCCAACGTCCTGACTTTC. Translated, it gives CASSGRTASSGANVLTF. Combining the CDR3 with reference TRBV7-8 and TRBJ2-6 gives the whole variable domain GAGVSQSPRYKVAKRGQDVALRCDPISGHVSLFWYQQALGQGPEFLTYFQNEAQLDKSGLPSDRFFAERPEGSVSTLKIQRTQQEDSAVYLCASSGRTASSGANVLTFGAGSRLTVL.

This clonotype was counted a few times. The chain joins TRBV27 to TRBJ1-3, with D possibly being TRBD1 (5 bases). The V and J ends lost 7 bases and 2 bases respectively, with 9 bases between them. Looked up from germline, CDR1 is MNHEY and CDR2 is SMNVEV (reference sequence). The CDR3 consists of 13 residues. CDR3 nucleotide sequence: TGTGCCAGCAAGGGCAGGGCTGGAAACACCATATATTTT. It is translated as CASKGRAGNTIYF.

Many counts were recorded for this clonotype. The rearrangement joins TRBV11-2 to TRBJ1-5; TRBD1 aligns across 7 bases. Germline trimming cut 0 bases from V and 11 bases from J; bases unmatched to any gene: 4. Germline lookup yields CDR1 SGHAT and CDR2 FQNNGV. This CDR3 comprises 13 residues. CDR3 amino acids: CASSLDPTGSQHF. In DNA form, the CDR3 reads TGTGCCAGCAGCTTAGACCCGACAGGGTCCCAGCATTTT.

In the case of this clonotype: A read error may account for a junction end that differs from germline. The CDR3 coding sequence is TGCAGCGTTCGAGACCCAAACACTGAAGCTTTCTTC. Encoded protein: CSVRDPNTEAFF. The chain has TRBV29-1 and TRBJ1-1; D not certain. The CDR3 runs 12 residues. Germline loops: CDR1 SQVTM, CDR2 ANQGSEA. The full variable domain, with the rest looked up from reference TRBV29-1 and TRBJ1-1, is SAVISQKPSRDICQRGTSLTIQCQVDSQVTMMFWYRQQPGQSLTLIATANQGSEATYESGFVIDKFPISRPNLTFSTLTVSNMSPEDSSIYLCSVRDPNTEAFFGQGTRLTVV.

This clonotype occurred many times. J is TRBJ2-3 and V is TRBV7-2; 8 positions agree with TRBD1. Germline-derived CDR1 and CDR2 are SGHTA and FQGNSA. The CDR3 covers 15 residues. V lost 5 bases, J lost 4 bases, and 8 bases stayed unmatched. The DNA for the CDR3 is TGTGCCAGCAGCCTGGCAGGGGGCTGGCCAGATACGCAGTATTTT. Amino acid sequence: CASSLAGGWPDTQYF.

This clonotype occurred many times. The gene calls are TRBV5-1 and TRBJ1-5; D might be TRBD1 (6 bases). CDR1 and CDR2 from the germline V gene are SGHRS and YFSETQ. V was cut by 0 bases and J by 2 bases, with 9 bases left in between. CDR3 length equals 15 residues. DNA of the CDR3: TGCGCCAGCAGCTTGGAGGCAGGGGGCAATCAGCCCCAGCATTTT. It specifies CASSLEAGGNQPQHF.

This clonotype was recorded many times. This chain uses TRBV10-3 with TRBJ1-5, with 8 bases identical to TRBD1. Per germline, CDR1 ENHRY and CDR2 SYGVKD. Trimming cost V 6 bases and J 4 bases; bases outside gene matches: 2. This CDR3 spans 13 amino acids. CDR3 protein: CAISTGGNQPQHF. The DNA for the CDR3 is TGTGCCATCAGCACAGGGGGGAATCAGCCCCAGCATTTT.

This clonotype has a count of ten or more. The chain links TRBV12-3 or TRBV12-4 to TRBJ1-1; 11 bases match TRBD1. V gave up 6 bases and J gave up 4 bases; unmatched junction bases: 4. The CDR3 sequence is 14 residues long. The CDR3 bases are TGTGCCAGCAGCGCGGGACAGGGGGTCACTGAAGCTTTCTTT. Residues: CASSAGQGVTEAFF.

This clonotype was detected ten times or more. The chain couples TRBV4-3 to TRBJ1-2, with D perhaps matching TRBD1 (5 bases). The CDR3 covers 13 residues. CDR1 and CDR2 from the germline V gene are LGHNA and YSLEER. V was shortened by 4 bases and J by 1 base, with 7 bases between the two germline ends. CDR3 sequence: CASSRDGNYGYTF. In DNA form, the CDR3 reads TGCGCCAGCAGCCGGGACGGTAACTATGGCTACACCTTC.

This clonotype occurred a few times. The rearrangement uses TRBV13 and TRBJ1-6, with 9 bases that match TRBD1. The CDR3 runs 15 residues. The germline V gene has CDR1 PRHDT and CDR2 FYEKMQ (reference sequence). V was pared by 5 bases and J by 7 bases, with 6 bases of the junction left unmatched. DNA for the CDR3: TGTGCCAGCAGCCCAGGGGGACAGGGAAATTCACCCCTCCACTTT. Residues: CASSPGGQGNSPLHF.

The table lists this clonotype with many counts. The chain is built from TRBV7-8 and TRBJ2-1; TRBD2 agrees at 8 bases. The CDR3 totals 15 residues. Losses at the gene ends were 0 bases for V and 6 bases for J; bases not matched to a gene: 4. Germline V gene data show CDR1 as SGHVS and CDR2 as FQNEAQ. The CDR3 DNA sequence: TGTGCCAGCAGCTTAGCCGGGAGGGCCCTCAATGAGCAGTTCTTC. Its protein product is CASSLAGRALNEQFF.

To note about this clonotype: Relative to the germline gene, one junction end is altered; a read error may explain this. The chain joins TRBV20-1 to TRBJ1-4; no clear D. The CDR3 sequence is 14 residues long. Germline CDR1 reads DFQATT; CDR2 reads SNEGSKA (reference sequence). The DNA for the CDR3 is TGCAGTGCTAGAACAAGGCGTGAGAGTGAAAAACTGTTTTTC. Translation: CSARTRRESEKLFF.

This clonotype was found many times. Here the CDR3 DNA reads TGTGCCAGCAGCTCTTGGGTATTTAGCTCCTACAATGAGCAGTTCTTC. Protein product: CASSSWVFSSYNEQFF. This sequence joins TRBV2 and TRBJ2-1; no clear D. The CDR3 sequence is 16 residues long. Germline CDR1 SNHLY, CDR2 FYNNEI. With 6 bases removed from V and 0 bases from J, the gap between germline ends came to 15 bases.

This clonotype has a count of ten or more. The rearrangement links TRBV4-1 to TRBJ2-1; D is possibly TRBD2 (7 bases). Trimming took off 3 bases at V and 8 bases at J, with 11 bases between the two ends. This CDR3 is 13 amino acids long. Germline-derived CDR1 and CDR2 are MGHRA and YSYEKL. Here the CDR3 DNA reads TGCGCCAGCAGCCATTCGGGGGGCGATGAGCAGTTCTTC. Translated, it gives CASSHSGGDEQFF.